The TCR beta chain under discussion was sequenced for a study of cytomegalovirus exposure and HLA in healthy donors. Use of 60 Vbeta and 13 Jbeta primers characterized the PCR. The assay was immunoSEQ multiplex PCR, and TCRdb's table has in-frame clones only and misses some. Among about 110,000 clones listed, roughly 70% were seen once. Points from the study as a whole: In vitro testing confirmed a few CMV-associated chains as specific for CMV antigens. Earlier analysis yielded a pattern in which most TCR beta V segments were productive about 90% or about 30% of the time. It was 164 TCR beta chains that were listed as cytomegalovirus-associated.

Of note for this clone: Its antigen is unknown.

Germline CDR1 and CDR2: MNHNS and SASEGT. The length of the CDR3 is 16 residues. The ends lost 1 base at V and 7 bases at J; junction bases unmatched: 6. The sequencing input was PBMCs. This rearrangement joins TRBV6-1 to TRBJ1-5; 11 bases agree with TRBD1. This receptor was obtained from a middle-aged man in good health and CMV-seropositive. CDR3: CASSEEGGQGEQPQHF. Written as DNA, the CDR3 is TGTGCCAGCAGTGAAGAAGGGGGACAGGGGGAACAGCCCCAGCATTTT.